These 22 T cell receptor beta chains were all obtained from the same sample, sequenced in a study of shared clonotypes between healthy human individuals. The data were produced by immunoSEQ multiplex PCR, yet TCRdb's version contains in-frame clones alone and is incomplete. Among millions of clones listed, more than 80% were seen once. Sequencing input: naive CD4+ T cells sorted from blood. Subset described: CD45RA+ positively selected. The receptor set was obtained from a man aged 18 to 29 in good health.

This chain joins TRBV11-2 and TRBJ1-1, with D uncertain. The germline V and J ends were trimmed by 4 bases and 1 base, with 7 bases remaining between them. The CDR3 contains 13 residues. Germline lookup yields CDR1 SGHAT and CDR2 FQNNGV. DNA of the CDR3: TGTGCCAGCAGCTCCGGGAAGAACACTGAAGCTTTCTTT. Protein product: CASSSGKNTEAFF.

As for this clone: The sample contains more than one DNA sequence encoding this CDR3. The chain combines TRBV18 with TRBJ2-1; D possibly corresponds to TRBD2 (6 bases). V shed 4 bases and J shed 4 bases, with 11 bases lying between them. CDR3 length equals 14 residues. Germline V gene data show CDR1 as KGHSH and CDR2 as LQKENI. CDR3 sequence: CASSLGTGYNEQFF. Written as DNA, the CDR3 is TGTGCCAGCTCACTCGGGACTGGTTACAATGAGCAGTTCTTC.

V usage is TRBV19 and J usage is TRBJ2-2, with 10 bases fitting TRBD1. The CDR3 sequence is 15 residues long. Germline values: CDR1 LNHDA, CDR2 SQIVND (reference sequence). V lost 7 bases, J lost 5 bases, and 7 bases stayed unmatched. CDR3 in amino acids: CASTIDRGLTGELFF. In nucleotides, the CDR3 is TGTGCCAGTACCATTGACAGGGGGCTGACCGGGGAGCTGTTTTTT.

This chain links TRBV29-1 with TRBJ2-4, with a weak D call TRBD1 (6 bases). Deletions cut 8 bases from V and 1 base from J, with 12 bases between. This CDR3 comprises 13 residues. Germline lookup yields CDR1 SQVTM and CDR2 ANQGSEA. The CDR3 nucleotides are TGCAGCATTCAAAGGGGGGCCAAAAACATTCAGTACTTC. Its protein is CSIQRGAKNIQYF.

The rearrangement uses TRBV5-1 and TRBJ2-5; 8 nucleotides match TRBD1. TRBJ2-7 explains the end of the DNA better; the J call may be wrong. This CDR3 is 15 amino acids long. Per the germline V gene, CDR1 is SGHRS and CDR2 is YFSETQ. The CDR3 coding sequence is TGCGCCAGCAGCGTTGGCAGGGGGCGATTGGACGAGCAGTACTTC. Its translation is CASSVGRGRLDEQYF.

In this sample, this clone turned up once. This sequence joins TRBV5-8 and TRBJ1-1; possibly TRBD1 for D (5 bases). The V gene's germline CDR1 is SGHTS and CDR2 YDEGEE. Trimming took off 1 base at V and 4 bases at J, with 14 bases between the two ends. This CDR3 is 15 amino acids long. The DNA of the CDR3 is TGTGCCAGCAGCTTGTACGGCGACAGCTCCACTGAAGCTTTCTTT. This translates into CASSLYGDSSTEAFF.

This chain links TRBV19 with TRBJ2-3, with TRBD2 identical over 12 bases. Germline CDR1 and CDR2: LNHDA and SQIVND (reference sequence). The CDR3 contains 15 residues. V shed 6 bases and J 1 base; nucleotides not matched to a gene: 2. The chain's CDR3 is CASRTSGSGTDTQYF. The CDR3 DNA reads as TGTGCCAGTAGGACTAGCGGGAGCGGCACAGATACGCAGTATTTT.

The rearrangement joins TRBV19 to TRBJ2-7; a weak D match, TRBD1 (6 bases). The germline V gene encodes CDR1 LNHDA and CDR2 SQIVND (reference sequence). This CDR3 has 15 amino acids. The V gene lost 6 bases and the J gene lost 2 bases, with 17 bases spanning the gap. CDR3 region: CASSRRQDLTYEQYF. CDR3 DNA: TGTGCCAGTAGCCGCAGACAGGATCTTACCTACGAGCAGTACTTC.

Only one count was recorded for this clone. CDR3 sequence: CASSLLGGNSYNSPLHF. The CDR3 bases are TGTGCCAGCTCGCTCCTGGGCGGTAACTCCTATAATTCACCCCTCCACTTT. The chain uses TRBV11-2 and TRBJ1-6; no firm D call. The CDR3 covers 17 residues. Germline V gene sequence: CDR1 SGHAT, CDR2 FQNNGV. Trimming stripped 8 bases from V and 0 bases from J, with 17 bases between.

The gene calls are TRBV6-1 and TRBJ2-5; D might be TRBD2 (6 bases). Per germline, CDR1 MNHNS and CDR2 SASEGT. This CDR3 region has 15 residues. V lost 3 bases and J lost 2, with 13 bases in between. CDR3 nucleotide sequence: TGTGCCAGCAGTGATGGGTACCGGGGGCAAGAGACCCAGTACTTC. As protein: CASSDGYRGQETQYF.

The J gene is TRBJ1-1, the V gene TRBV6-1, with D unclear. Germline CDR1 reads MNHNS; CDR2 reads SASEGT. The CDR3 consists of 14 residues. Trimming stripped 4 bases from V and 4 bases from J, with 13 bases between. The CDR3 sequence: CASSVSMVGTEAFF. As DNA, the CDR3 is TGTGCCAGCAGTGTTTCGATGGTAGGCACTGAAGCTTTCTTT.

The CDR3 region has the DNA TGTGCCAGCAGCTTAGGGAAGGGGGAGACCCAGTACTTC. Translation gives CASSLGKGETQYF. The J gene is TRBJ2-5, the V gene TRBV7-9, with D tentatively TRBD1 (5 bases). Germline V gene sequence: CDR1 SEHNR, CDR2 FQNEAQ (reference sequence). The ends were cut back, 1 base at V and 5 bases at J, with 8 bases in the middle. This CDR3 region has 13 residues. The full variable domain, its missing parts supplied by reference TRBV7-9 and TRBJ2-5, is DTGVSQNPRHKITKRGQNVTFRCDPISEHNRLYWYRQTLGQGPEFLTYFQNEAQLEKSRLLSDRFSAERPKGSFSTLEIQRTEQGDSAMYLCASSLGKGETQYFGPGTRLLVL.

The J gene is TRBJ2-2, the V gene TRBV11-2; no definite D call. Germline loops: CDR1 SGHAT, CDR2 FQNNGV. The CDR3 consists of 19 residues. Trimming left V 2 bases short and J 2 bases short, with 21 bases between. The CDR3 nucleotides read TGTGCCAGCAGCTTATCGACCCTCCTCAGACGAAGTAACACCGGGGAGCTGTTTTTT. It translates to CASSLSTLLRRSNTGELFF.

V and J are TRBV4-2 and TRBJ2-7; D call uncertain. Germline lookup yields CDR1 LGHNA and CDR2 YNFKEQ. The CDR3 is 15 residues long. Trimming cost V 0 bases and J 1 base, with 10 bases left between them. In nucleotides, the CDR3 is TGTGCCAGCAGCCAAGATCTTGGCGGATCCTACGAGCAGTACTTC. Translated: CASSQDLGGSYEQYF.

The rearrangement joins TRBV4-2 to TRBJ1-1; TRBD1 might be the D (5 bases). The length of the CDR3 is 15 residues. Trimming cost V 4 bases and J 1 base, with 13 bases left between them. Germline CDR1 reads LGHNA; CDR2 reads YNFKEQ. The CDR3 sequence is CASSPSEGPNTEAFF. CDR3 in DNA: TGTGCCAGCAGCCCCTCGGAGGGGCCGAACACTGAAGCTTTCTTT.

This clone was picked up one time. CDR3 DNA: TGTGCCAGCAGTTCCGCAGCGGCTATGAACAATGAGCAGTTCTTC. As protein: CASSSAAAMNNEQFF. The rearrangement links TRBV28 to TRBJ2-1; D possibly corresponds to TRBD2 (5 bases). V was clipped by 4 bases and J by 5 bases, with 15 bases between them. This CDR3 spans 15 amino acids. CDR1 MDHEN and CDR2 SYDVKM come from the germline V gene.

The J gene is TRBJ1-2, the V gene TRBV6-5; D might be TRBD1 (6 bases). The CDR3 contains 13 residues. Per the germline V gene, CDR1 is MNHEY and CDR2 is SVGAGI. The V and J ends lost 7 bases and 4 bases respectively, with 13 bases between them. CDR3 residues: CASKSPGVYGYTF. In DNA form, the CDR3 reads TGTGCCAGCAAAAGCCCAGGGGTCTATGGCTACACCTTC.

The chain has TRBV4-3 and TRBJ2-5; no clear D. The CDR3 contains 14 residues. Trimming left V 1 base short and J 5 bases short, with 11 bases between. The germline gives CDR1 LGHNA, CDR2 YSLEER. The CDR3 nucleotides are TGCGCCAGCAGCCAAGCCCTGGCCTTGGAGACCCAGTACTTC. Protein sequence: CASSQALALETQYF.

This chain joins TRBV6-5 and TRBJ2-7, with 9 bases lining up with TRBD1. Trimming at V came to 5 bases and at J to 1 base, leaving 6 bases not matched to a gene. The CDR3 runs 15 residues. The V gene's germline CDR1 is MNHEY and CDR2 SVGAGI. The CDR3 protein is CASSRGDRDSYEQYF. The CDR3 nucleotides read TGTGCCAGCAGTCGAGGGGACAGGGATTCCTACGAGCAGTACTTC.

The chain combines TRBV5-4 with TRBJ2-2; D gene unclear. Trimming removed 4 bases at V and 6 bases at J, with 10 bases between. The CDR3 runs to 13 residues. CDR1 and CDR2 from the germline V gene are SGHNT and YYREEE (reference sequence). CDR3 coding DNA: TGTGCCAGCAGCCCACTGGGTCCCGGGGAGCTGTTTTTT. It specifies CASSPLGPGELFF.

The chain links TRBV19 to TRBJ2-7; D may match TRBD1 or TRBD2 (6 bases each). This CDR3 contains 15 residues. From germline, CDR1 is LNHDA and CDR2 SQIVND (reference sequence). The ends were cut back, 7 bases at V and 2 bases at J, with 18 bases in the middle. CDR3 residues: CASKVVTGGPYEQYF. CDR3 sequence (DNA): TGTGCCAGTAAGGTGGTTACCGGGGGCCCCTACGAGCAGTACTTC.

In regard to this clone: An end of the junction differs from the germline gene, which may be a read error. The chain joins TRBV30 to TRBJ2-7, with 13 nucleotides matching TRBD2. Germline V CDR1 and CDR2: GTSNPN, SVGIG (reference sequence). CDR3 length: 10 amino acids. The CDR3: CAWGTSGTIF. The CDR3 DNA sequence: TGTGCCTGGGGGACTAGCGGGACTATCTTC.